This T cell receptor beta chain is from a study of cytomegalovirus exposure and HLA in healthy donors. Study-level background: Findings of an earlier analysis included roughly 120 million unique TCR beta sequences from some 200 million T cells. General study points: Later analysis reportedly placed an Asian-associated ancestry cluster below the approximately 680-donor mean in N-insertions. In all likelihood, a cluster of highly shared sequence variants was a sequencing artifact.

Comment on this clone: Its specificity is unknown.

PCR was performed using 60 Vbeta and 13 Jbeta primers. Profiled with immunoSEQ multiplex PCR; TCRdb holds only in-frame clones, not every one. The record lists just over 150,000 clones, of which the ten most abundant hold approximately 2.3%. Sequencing was done on a sample of PBMCs. This TCR was sampled from a man under 40 in good health and CMV-seronegative.

CDR3 region: CASSPGDRATNTEAFF. CDR3 coding DNA: TGTGCCAGCTCCCCGGGGGACAGGGCGACGAACACTGAAGCTTTCTTT. V is TRBV18 and J is TRBJ1-1, with 9 bases identical to TRBD1. V was pared by 6 bases and J by 1 base, with 9 bases of the junction left unmatched. CDR3 length equals 16 residues. Germline V gives CDR1 KGHSH, CDR2 LQKENI.